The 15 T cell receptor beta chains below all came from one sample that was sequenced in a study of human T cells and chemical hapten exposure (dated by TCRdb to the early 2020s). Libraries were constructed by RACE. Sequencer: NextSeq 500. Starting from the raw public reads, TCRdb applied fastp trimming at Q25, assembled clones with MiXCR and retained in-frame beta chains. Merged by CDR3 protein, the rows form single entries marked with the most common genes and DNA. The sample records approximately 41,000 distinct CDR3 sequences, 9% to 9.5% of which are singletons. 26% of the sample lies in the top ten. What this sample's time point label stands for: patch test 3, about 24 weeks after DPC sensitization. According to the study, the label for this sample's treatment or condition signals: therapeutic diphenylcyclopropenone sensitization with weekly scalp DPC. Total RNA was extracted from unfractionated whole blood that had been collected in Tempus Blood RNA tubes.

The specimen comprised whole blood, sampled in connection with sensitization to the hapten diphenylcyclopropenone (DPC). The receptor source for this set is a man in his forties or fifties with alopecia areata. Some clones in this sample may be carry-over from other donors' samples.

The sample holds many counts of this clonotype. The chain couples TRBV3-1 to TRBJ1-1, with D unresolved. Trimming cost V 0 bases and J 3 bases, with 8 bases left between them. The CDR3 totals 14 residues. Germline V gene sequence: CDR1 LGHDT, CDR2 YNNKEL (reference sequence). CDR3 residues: CASSQDLSHTEAFF. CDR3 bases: TGTGCCAGCAGCCAAGATCTCAGCCACACTGAAGCTTTCTTT.

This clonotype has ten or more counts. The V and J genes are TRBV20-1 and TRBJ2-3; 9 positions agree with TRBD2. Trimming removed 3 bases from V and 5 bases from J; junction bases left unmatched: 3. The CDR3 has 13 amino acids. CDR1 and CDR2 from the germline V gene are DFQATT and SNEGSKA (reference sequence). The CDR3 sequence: CSASEREVDTQYF. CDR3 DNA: TGCAGTGCTAGCGAGCGGGAGGTAGATACGCAGTATTTT.

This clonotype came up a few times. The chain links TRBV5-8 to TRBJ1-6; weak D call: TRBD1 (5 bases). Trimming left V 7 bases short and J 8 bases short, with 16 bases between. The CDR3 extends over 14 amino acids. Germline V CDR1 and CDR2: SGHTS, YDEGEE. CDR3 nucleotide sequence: TGTGCCAGCGGAATGGGGGTTATAGATTCACCCCTCCACTTT. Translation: CASGMGVIDSPLHF.

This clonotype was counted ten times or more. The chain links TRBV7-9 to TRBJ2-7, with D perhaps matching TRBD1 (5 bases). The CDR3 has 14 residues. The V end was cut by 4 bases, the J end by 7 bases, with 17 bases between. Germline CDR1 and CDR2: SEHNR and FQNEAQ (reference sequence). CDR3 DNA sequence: TGTGCCAGCAGCTCTTCGCAGGGTTTCGGGGAGCAGTACTTC. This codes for CASSSSQGFGEQYF.

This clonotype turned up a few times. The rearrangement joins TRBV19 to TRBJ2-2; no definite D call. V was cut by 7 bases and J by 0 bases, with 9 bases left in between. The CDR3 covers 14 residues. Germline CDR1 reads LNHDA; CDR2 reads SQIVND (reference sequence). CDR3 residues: CASIRTSNTGELFF. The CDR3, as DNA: TGTGCCAGTATACGCACGTCGAACACCGGGGAGCTGTTTTTT.

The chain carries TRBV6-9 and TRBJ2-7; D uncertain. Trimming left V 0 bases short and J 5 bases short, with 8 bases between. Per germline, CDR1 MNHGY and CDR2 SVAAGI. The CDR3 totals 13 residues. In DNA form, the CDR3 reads TGTGCCAGCAGTTATTCGGCTGGCAACGAGCAGTACTTC. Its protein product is CASSYSAGNEQYF.

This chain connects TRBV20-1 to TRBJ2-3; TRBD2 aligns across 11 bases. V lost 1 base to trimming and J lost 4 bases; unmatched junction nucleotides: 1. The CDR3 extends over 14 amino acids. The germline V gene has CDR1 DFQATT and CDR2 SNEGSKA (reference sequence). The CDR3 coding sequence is TGCAGTGCTAGAGCTAGCGGGAGGTCAGATACGCAGTATTTT. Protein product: CSARASGRSDTQYF.

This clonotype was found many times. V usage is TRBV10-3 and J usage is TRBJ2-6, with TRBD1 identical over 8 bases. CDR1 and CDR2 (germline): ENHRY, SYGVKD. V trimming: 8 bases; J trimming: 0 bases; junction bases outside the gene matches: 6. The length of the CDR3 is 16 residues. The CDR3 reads CAIGQGANSGANVLTF. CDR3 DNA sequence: TGTGCCATCGGTCAGGGGGCTAACTCTGGGGCCAACGTCCTGACTTTC.

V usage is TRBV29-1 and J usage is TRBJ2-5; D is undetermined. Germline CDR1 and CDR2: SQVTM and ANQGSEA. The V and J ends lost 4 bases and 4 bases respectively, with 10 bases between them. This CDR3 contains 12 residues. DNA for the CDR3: TGCAGCGTTGGTCACGAAAGAGAGACCCAGTACTTC. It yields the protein CSVGHERETQYF.

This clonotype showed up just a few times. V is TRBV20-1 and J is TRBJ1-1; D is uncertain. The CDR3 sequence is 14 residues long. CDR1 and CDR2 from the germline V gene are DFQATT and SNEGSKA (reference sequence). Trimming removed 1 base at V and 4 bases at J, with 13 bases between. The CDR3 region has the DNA TGCAGTGCTAGAGTTGGAGGGCCAGGCACTGAAGCTTTCTTT. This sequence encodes CSARVGGPGTEAFF.

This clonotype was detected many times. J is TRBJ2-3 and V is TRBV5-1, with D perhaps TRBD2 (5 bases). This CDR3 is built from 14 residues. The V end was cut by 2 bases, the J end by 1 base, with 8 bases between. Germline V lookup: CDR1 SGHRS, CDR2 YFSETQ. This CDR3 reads CASSFGERTDTQYF. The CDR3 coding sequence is TGCGCCAGCAGCTTCGGGGAACGCACAGATACGCAGTATTTT. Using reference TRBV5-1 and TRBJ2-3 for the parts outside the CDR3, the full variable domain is KAGVTQTPRYLIKTRGQQVTLSCSPISGHRSVSWYQQTPGQGLQFLFEYFSETQRNKGNFPGRFSGRQFSNSRSEMNVSTLELGDSALYLCASSFGERTDTQYFGPGTRLTVL.

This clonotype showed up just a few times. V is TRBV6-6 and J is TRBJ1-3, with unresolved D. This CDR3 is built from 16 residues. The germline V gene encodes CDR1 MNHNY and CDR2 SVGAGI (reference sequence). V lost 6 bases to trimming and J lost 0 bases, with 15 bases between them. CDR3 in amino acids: CASRQDGSFSGNTIYF. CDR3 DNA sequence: TGTGCCAGCAGACAAGACGGTTCCTTCTCTGGAAACACCATATATTTT.

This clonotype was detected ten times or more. The CDR3 DNA reads TGTGCCTGGAGTGAATTAGCAGCGGGGACCGGGGAGCTGTTTTTT. Encoded protein: CAWSELAAGTGELFF. This chain connects TRBV30 to TRBJ2-2; 7 bases match TRBD2. Germline values: CDR1 GTSNPN, CDR2 SVGIG (reference sequence). This CDR3 is built from 15 residues. With V trimmed by 1 base and J by 5 bases, 7 bases remained unmatched.

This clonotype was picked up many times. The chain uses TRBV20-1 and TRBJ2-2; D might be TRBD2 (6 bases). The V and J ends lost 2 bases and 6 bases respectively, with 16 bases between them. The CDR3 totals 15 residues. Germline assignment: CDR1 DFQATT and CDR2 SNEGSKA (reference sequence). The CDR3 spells CSARPPGGDPGELFF. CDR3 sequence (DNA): TGCAGTGCTAGACCACCCGGAGGGGATCCCGGGGAGCTGTTTTTT.

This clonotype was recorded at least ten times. The CDR3 is CSAKVLTSGTVQETQYF. CDR3 DNA sequence: TGCAGTGCTAAAGTTTTGACTAGCGGGACGGTCCAAGAGACCCAGTACTTC. The genes are TRBV20-1 and TRBJ2-5; 11 bases align to TRBD2. CDR3 length: 17 amino acids. Trimming cost V 4 bases and J 1 base; bases outside gene matches: 11. Germline CDR1 is DFQATT and CDR2 is SNEGSKA (reference sequence).